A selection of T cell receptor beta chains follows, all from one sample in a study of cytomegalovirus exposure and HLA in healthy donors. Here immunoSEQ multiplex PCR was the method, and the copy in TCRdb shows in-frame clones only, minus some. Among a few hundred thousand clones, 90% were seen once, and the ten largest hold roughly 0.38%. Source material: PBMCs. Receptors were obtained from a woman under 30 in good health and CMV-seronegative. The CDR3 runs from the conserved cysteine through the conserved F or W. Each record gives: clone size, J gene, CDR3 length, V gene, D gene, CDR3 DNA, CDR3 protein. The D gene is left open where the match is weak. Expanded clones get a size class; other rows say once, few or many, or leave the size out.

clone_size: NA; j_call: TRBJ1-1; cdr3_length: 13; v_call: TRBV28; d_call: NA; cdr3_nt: TGTGCCAGCAGTTCCAGGGCGGATACTGAAGCTTTCTTT; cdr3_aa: CASSSRADTEAFF
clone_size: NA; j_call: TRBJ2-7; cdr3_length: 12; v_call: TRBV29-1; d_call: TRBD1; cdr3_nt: TGCAGCGTCCGGGACAGTACCTACGAGCAGTACTTC; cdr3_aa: CSVRDSTYEQYF
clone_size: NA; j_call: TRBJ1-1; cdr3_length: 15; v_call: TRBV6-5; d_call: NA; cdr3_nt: TGTGCCAGCAGTTACCAGGACGGGGTGAACACTGAAGCTTTCTTT; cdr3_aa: CASSYQDGVNTEAFF
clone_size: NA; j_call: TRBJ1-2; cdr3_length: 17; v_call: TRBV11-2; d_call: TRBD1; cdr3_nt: TGTGCCAGCAGCGCCCGGGACAGAATATTCCTGGGCTATGGCTACACCTTC; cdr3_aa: CASSARDRIFLGYGYTF
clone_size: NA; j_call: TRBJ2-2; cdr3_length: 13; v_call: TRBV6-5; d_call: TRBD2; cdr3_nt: TGTGCCAGCACTGGACTAGTCACCGGGGAGCTGTTTTTT; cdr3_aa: CASTGLVTGELFF
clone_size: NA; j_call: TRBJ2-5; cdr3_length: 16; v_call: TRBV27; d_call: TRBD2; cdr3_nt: TGTGCCAGCAGTCCAGGACTAGCGGGGCTTCAAGAGACCCAGTACTTC; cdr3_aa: CASSPGLAGLQETQYF
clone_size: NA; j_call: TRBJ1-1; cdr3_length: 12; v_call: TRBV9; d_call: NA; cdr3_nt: TGTGCCAGCAGCGTCTCGGGTGCTGAAGCTTTCTTT; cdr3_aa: CASSVSGAEAFF
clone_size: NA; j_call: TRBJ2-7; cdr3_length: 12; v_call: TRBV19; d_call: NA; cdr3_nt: TGTGCCAGTAGTGCCGCAGGGGACGAGCAGTACTTC; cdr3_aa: CASSAAGDEQYF
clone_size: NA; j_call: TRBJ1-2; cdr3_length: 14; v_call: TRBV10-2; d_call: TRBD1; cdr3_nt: TGCGCCAGCAGTGACGACAGGGGGGTGAATGGCTACACCTTC; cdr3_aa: CASSDDRGVNGYTF
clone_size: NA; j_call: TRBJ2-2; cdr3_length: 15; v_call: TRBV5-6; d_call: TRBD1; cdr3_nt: TGTGCCAGCAGCAGCCCATGGACAGGGGTCGGGGAGCTGTTTTTT; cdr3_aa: CASSSPWTGVGELFF
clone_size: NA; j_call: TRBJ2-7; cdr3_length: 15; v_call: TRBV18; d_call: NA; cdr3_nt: TGTGCCAGCTCACCGGAGGAGGGGAGCTCCTACGAGCAGTACTTC; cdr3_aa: CASSPEEGSSYEQYF
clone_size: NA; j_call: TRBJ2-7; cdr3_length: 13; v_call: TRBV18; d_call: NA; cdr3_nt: TGTGCCAGCTCACCACTTCGGGAGACCGAGCAGTACTTC; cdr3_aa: CASSPLRETEQYF
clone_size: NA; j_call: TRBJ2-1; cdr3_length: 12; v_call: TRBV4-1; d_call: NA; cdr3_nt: TGCGCCAGCAGCCAAGATTATTATGAGCAGTTCTTC; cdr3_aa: CASSQDYYEQFF
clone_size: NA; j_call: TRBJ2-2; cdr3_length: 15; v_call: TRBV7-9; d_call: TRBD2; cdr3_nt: TGTGCCAGCAGCACGGTAGCGGGGGGTTCCGGGGAGCTGTTTTTT; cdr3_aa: CASSTVAGGSGELFF
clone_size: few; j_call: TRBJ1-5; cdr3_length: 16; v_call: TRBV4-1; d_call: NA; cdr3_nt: TGCGCCAGCAGCCAAGGGGGGGGTCCGGACAATCAGCCCCAGCATTTT; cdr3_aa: CASSQGGGPDNQPQHF
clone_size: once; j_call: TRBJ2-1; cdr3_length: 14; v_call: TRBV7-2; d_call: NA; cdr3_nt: TGTGCCAGCCCGGGGGTGAGCGGGTACAATGAGCAGTTCTTC; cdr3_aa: CASPGVSGYNEQFF
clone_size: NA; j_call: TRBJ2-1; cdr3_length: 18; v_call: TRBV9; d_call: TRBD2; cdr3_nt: TGTGCCAGCAGCCCCCAGTCCTTGGCTAGCGGGGGGAACAATGAGCAGTTCTTC; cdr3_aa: CASSPQSLASGGNNEQFF
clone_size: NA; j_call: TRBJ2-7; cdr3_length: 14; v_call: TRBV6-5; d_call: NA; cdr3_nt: TGTGCCAGCAGCCCTACGACAGGTCTCTACGAGCAGTACTTC; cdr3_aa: CASSPTTGLYEQYF
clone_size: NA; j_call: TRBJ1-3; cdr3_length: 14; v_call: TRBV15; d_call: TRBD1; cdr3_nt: TGTGCCACCAGCAGGACAGGGTCTGGAAACACCATATATTTT; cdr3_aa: CATSRTGSGNTIYF
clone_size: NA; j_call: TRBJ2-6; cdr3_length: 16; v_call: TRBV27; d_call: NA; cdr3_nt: TGTGCCAGCAGTTTACAGGTCGGCTCTGGGGCCAACGTCCTGACTTTC; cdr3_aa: CASSLQVGSGANVLTF
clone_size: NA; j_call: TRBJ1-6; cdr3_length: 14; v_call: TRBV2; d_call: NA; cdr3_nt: TGTGCCAGCAGTGACAGGGGAATAAATTCACCCCTCCACTTT; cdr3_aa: CASSDRGINSPLHF
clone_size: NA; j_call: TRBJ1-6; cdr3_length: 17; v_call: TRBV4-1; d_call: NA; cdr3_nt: TGCGCCAGCAGCCAAGGGCAGGGAGGCGCCTATAATTCACCCCTCCACTTT; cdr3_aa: CASSQGQGGAYNSPLHF
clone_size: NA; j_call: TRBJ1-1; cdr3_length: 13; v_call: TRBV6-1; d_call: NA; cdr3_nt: TGTGCCAGCAGTGCACTAATGTTGACTGAAGCTTTCTTT; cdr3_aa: CASSALMLTEAFF
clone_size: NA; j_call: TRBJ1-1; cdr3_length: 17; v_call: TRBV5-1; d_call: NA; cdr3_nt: TGCGCCAGCAGCTTAATCAGGCAGGGTAATCTGGGAACTGAAGCTTTCTTT; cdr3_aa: CASSLIRQGNLGTEAFF
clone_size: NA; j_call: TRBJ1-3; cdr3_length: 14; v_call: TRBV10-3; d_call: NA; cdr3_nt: TGTGCCATCAGTGAGGGGCAGGGAGGAAACACCATATATTTT; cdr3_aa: CAISEGQGGNTIYF
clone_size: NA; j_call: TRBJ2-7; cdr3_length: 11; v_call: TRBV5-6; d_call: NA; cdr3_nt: TGTGCCAGCAGCCTTAGCGGCGAGCAGTACTTC; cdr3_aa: CASSLSGEQYF
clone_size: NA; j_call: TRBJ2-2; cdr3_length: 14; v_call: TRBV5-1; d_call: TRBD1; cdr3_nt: TGCGCCAGCAGCCCGCGGACAGGTATAGGGGAGCTGTTTTTT; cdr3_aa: CASSPRTGIGELFF
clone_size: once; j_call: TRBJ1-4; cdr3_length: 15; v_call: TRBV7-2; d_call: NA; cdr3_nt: TGTGCCAGCAGCTTAGTATACGGTCCTAATGAAAAACTGTTTTTT; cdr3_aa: CASSLVYGPNEKLFF
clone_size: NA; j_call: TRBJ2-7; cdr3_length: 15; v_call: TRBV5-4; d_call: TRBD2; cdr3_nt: TGTGCCAGCAGCTCGGGACTAGCGGGCCCCTACGAGCAGTACTTC; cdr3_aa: CASSSGLAGPYEQYF
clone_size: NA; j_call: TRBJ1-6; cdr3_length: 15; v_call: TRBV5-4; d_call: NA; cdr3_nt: TGTGCCAGCAGCACTTACAGGGTACGAGGTTCACCCCTCCACTTT; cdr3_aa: CASSTYRVRGSPLHF
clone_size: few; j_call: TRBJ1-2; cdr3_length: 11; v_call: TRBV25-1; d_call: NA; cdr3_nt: TGTGCCAGCAGTGGGGCGGGTGGCTACACCTTC; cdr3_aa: CASSGAGGYTF
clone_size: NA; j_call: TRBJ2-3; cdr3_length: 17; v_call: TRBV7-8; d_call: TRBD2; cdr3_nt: TGTGCCAGCAGCCGAGCCCGGGGACTAATGTGGGCAGATACGCAGTATTTT; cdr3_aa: CASSRARGLMWADTQYF
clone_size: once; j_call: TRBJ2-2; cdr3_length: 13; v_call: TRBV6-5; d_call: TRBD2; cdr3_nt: TGTGCCAGCAGTGAGATTAGCGGGGGGGGTCTGTTTTTT; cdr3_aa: CASSEISGGGLFF
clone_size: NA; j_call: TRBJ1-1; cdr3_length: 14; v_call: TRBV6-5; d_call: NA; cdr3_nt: TGTGCCAGCAGTTACGACAGGATGAACACTGAAGCTTTCTTT; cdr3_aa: CASSYDRMNTEAFF
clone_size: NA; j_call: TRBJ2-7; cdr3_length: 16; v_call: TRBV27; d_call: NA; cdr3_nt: TGTGCCAGCAGTTTCCTTGGTGGCGGGGATTTATACGAGCAGTACTTC; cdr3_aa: CASSFLGGGDLYEQYF
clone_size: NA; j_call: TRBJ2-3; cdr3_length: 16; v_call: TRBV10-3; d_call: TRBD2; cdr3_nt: TGTGCCATCAGGATGGGACTAGCGGGGTCCACAGATACGCAGTATTTT; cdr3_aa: CAIRMGLAGSTDTQYF
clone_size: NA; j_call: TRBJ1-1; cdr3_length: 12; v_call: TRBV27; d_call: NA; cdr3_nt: TGTGCCAGCCATGGCCTTAACACTGAAGCTTTCTTT; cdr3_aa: CASHGLNTEAFF
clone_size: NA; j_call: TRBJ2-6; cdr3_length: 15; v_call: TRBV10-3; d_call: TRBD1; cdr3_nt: TGTGCCATCGGACAGGTCAATTCTGGGGCCAACGTCCTGACTTTC; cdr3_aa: CAIGQVNSGANVLTF
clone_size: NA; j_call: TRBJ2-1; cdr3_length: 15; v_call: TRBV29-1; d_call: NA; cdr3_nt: TGCAGCGTTGGAAGTAGGAGGAGCTCCTACAATGAGCAGTTCTTC; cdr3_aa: CSVGSRRSSYNEQFF
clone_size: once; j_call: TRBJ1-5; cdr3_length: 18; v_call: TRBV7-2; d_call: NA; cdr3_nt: TGTGCCAGCAGCTGGCTAGTCGGTCGGGGGTCTAGCAATCAGCCCCAGCATTTT; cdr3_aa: CASSWLVGRGSSNQPQHF
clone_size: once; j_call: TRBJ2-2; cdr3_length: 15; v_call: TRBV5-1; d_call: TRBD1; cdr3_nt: TGCGCCAGCAGCCGAGACAGGGGGCATACCGGGGAGCTGTTTTTT; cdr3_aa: CASSRDRGHTGELFF
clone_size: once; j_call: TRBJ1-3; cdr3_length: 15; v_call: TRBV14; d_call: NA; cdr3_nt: TGTGCCAGCAGCCTACAGGCTTTCTCTGGAAACACCATATATTTT; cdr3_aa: CASSLQAFSGNTIYF
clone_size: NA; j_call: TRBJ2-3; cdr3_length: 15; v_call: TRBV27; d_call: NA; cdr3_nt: TGTGCCAGCAGTTTAGTGTGGGGCCACACAGATACGCAGTATTTT; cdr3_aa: CASSLVWGHTDTQYF